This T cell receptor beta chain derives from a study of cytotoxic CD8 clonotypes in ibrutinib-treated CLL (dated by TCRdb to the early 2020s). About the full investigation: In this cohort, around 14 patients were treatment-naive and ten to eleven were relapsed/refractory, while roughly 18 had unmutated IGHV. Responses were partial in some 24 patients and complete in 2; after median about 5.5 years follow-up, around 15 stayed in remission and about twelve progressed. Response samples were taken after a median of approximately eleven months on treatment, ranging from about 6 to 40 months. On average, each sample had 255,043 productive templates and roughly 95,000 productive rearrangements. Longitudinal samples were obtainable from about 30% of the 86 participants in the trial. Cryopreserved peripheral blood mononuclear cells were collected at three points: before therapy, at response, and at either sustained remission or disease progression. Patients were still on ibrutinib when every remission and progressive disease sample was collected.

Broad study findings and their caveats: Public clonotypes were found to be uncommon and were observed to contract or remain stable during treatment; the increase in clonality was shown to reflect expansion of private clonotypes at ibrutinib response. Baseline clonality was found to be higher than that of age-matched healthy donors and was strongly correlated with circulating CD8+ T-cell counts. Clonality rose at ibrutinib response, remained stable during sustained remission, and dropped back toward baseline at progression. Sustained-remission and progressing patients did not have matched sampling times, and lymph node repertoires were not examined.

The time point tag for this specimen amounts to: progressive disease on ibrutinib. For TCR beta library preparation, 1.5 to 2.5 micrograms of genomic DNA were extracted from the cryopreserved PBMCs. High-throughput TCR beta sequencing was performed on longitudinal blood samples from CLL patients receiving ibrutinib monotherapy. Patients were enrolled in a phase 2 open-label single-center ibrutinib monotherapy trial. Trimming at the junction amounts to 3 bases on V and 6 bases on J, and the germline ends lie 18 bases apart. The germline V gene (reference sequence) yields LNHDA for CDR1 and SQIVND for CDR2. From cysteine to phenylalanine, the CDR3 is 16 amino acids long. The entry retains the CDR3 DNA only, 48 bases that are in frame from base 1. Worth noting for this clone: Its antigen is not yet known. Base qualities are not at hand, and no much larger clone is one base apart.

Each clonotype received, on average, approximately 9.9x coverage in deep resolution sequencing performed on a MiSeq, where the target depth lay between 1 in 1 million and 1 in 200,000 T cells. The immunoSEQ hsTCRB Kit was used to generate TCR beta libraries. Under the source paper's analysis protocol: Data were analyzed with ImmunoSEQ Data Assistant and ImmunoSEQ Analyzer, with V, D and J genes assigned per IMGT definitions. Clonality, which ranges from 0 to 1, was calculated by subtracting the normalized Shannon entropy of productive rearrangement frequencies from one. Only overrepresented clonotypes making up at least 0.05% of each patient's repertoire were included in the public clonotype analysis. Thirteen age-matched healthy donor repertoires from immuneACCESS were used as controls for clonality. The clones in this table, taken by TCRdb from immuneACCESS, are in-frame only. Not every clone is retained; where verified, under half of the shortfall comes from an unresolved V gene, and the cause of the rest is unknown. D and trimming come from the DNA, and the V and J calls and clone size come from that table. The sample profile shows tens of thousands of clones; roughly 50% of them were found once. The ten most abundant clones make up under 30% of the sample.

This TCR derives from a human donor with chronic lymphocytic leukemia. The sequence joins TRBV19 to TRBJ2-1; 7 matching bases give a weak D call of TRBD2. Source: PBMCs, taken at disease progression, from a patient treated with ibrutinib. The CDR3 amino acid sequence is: CASSIPLLAGANEQFF. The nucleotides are TGTGCCAGTAGTATCCCCTTACTGGCGGGGGCCAATGAGCAGTTCTTC.